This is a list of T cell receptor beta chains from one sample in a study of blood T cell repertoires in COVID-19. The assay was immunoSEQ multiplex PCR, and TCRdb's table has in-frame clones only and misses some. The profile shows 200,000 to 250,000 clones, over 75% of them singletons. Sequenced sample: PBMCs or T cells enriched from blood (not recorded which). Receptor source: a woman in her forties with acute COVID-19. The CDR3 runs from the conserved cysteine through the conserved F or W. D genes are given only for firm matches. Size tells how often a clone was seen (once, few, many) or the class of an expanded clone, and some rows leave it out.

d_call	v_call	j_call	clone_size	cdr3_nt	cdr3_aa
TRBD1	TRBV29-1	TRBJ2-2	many	TGCAGCGTAACCGGGACAGGGTACGTCGGGGAGCTGTTTTTT	CSVTGTGYVGELFF
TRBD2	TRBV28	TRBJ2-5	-	TGTGCCAGCAGTTTAGGACTAGCGGGAGGCCAAGAGACCCAGTACTTC	CASSLGLAGGQETQYF
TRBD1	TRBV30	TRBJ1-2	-	TGTGCCTGGAGTGTATCAGGGGGCTATGGCTACACCTTC	CAWSVSGGYGYTF
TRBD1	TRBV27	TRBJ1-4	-	TGTGCCAGCAAACTACAGGGGGCGCGTGAAAAACTGTTTTTT	CASKLQGAREKLFF
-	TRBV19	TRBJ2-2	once	TGTGCCAGTAGCGCAGGGGCGAACACCGGGGAGCTGTTTTTT	CASSAGANTGELFF
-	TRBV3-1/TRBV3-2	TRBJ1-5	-	TGTGCCAGCAGCCAAGACAGGTCCCGCAATCAGCCCCAGCATTTT	CASSQDRSRNQPQHF
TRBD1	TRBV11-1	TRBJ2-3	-	TGTGCCAGCAGCTCCCCCGGGACAGGGTTGACAGATACGCAGTATTTT	CASSSPGTGLTDTQYF
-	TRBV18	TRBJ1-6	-	TGTGCCAGCTCACCACCTTCGTTCAGCTCCTATAATTCACCCCTCCACTTT	CASSPPSFSSYNSPLHF
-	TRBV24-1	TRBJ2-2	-	TGTGCCACGGGCAGGACGAACACCGGGGAGCTGTTTTTT	CATGRTNTGELFF
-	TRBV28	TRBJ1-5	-	TGTGCCAGCACCCTCTTCAGGGGAAGCCAGCCCCAGCATTTT	CASTLFRGSQPQHF
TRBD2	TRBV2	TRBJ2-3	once	TGTGCCAGCAGTGATCCTGCGGCTAGCGGGAGGTCAGATACGCAGTATTTT	CASSDPAASGRSDTQYF
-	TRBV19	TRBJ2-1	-	TGTGCCAGTAGTACGTCGTCACAGATCAATGAGCAGTTCTTC	CASSTSSQINEQFF
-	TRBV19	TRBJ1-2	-	TGTGCCAGCTGTCTCCTAGGGGATGCTGAAGGCTATGGCTACACCTTC	CASCLLGDAEGYGYTF
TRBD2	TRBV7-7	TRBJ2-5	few	TGTGCTAGCAGCATTGGACTAGCTCGGCAAGAGACCCAGTACTTC	CASSIGLARQETQYF
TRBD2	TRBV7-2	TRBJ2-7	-	TGTGCCAGCAGCTCCCGGACTAGCGGCGAGCAGTACTTC	CASSSRTSGEQYF
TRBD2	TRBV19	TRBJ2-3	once	TGTGCCAGTAGTATCCTTAGCGGGAGAGGGGCAGATACGCAGTATTTT	CASSILSGRGADTQYF
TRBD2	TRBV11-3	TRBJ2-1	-	TGTGCCAGCAGCCTCAGGACTAGCGGAAGTCAACAGTTCTTC	CASSLRTSGSQQFF
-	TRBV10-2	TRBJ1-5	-	TGCGCCAGCAGTGAGCCCGGGACTCTTTGGAATCAGCCCCAGCATTTT	CASSEPGTLWNQPQHF
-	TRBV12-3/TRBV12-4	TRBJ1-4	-	TGTGCCAGCAGTCCCCAGGGTGTGGAAAAACTGTTTTTT	CASSPQGVEKLFF
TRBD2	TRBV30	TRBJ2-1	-	TGTGCCTGGAGTGGATTAGCGGGGGGCCAAAGTGAGCAGTTCTTC	CAWSGLAGGQSEQFF
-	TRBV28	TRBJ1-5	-	TGTGCCAGCAGTTTTTTTATGAGAAGATACAATCAGCCCCAGCATTTT	CASSFFMRRYNQPQHF
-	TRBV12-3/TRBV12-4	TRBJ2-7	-	TGTGCCAGCCGAAACGAGGGTTTCTACGAGCAGTACTTC	CASRNEGFYEQYF
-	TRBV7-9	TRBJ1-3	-	TGTGCCAGCAGCTTAGACAGGGCTGGAAACACCATATATTTT	CASSLDRAGNTIYF
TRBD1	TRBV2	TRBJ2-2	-	TGTGCCAGCAGCCGTGACAGGGGCGGCACCGGGGAGCTGTTTTTT	CASSRDRGGTGELFF
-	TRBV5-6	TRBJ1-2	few	TGTGCCAGCAGCTGGCCGGGACACCTGACCGACTTCTATGGCTACACCTTC	CASSWPGHLTDFYGYTF
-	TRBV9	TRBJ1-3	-	TGTGCCAGCGAAGGGGCAACTGGAAACACCATATATTTT	CASEGATGNTIYF
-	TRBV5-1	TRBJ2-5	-	TGCGCCAGCAGCTTGCGGGCAGGGGAAACTCAAGAGACCCAGTACTTC	CASSLRAGETQETQYF
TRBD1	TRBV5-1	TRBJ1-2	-	TGCGCCAGCAGCCCATGGGACAGCAAGTATGGCTACACCTTC	CASSPWDSKYGYTF
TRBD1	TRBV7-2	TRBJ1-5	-	TGTGCCAGCAGCTTAGGACAGGGAAGGAGTCAGCCCCAGCATTTT	CASSLGQGRSQPQHF
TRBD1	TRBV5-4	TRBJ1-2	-	TGTGCCAGCAGCCCAAGACAGGGGCCCTCGCTCAGCTATGGCTACACCTTC	CASSPRQGPSLSYGYTF
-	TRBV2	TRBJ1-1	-	TGTGCCAGCAGTGCGTACACTGAAGCTTTCTTT	CASSAYTEAFF
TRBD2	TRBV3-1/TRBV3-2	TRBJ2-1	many	TGTGCCAGCAGACAAAGCGGGACCCCCTACAATGAGCAGTTCTTC	CASRQSGTPYNEQFF
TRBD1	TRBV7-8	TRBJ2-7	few	TGTGCCAGCAGCTTACCTGGACAGGGGTTAATCTACGAGCAGTACTTC	CASSLPGQGLIYEQYF
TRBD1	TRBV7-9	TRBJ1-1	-	TGTGCCAGCAGCTCAGGGGGAAGGAATGCGGGCACTGAAGCTTTCTTT	CASSSGGRNAGTEAFF
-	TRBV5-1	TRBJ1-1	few	TGCGCCAGCTCGGAGGGCACCTCCACGCCCCCGAACACTGAAGCTTTCTTT	CASSEGTSTPPNTEAFF
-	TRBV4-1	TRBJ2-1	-	TGCGCCAGCAGCCATGGGACTCTTGCCTACAATGAGCAGTTCTTC	CASSHGTLAYNEQFF
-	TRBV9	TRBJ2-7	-	TGTGCCAGCAGCGCGACACCGGGACAAAGAGAATACGAGCAGTACTTC	CASSATPGQREYEQYF
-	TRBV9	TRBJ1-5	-	TGTGCCAGCAGCGTCAATACTAATCAGCCCCAGCATTTT	CASSVNTNQPQHF
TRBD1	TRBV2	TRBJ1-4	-	TGTGCCAGCAGTCACGGACAGGCCTATAATGAAAAACTGTTTTTT	CASSHGQAYNEKLFF
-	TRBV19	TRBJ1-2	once	TGTGCCAGTAGTACCGAGGGAGGCCGTGACTATGGCTACACCTTC	CASSTEGGRDYGYTF
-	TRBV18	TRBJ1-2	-	TGTGCCAGCTTCTCTGACTTTATACGCGGGGATGGCTACACCTTC	CASFSDFIRGDGYTF
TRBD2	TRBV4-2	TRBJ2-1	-	TGTGCCAGCAGCCAATCCGGGACTAGCGGGGGGAACACTTACAATGAGCAGTTCTTC	CASSQSGTSGGNTYNEQFF
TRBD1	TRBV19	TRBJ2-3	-	TGTGCCAGTTCTTTCGGGACAGGGTTTACAGATACGCAGTATTTT	CASSFGTGFTDTQYF
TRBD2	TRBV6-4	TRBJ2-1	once	TGTGCCAGCAGGCCTCTAGCGGGAGATCGAAAAGTGTGTTCCTACAATGAGCAGTTCTTC	CASRPLAGDRKVCSYNEQFF
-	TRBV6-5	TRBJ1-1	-	TGTGCCAGCAGTTACTCGATGTTAGGTCAGGGTTTTGAAGCTTTCTTT	CASSYSMLGQGFEAFF
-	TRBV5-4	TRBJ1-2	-	TGTGCCAGCAGCTTGGTGGAGGGACGTAACTATGGCTACACCTTC	CASSLVEGRNYGYTF
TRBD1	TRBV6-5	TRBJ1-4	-	TGTGCCAGCAGTTCCGGGACAGGTGTCGAAAAACTGTTTTTT	CASSSGTGVEKLFF
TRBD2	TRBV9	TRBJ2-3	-	TGTGCCAGCAGCGCAGGGACTAGCGGCACAGATACGCAGTATTTT	CASSAGTSGTDTQYF
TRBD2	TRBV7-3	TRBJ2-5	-	TGTGCCAGCAGCTTAAGTAGGAGCGGGAGCGGGGAGACCCAGTACTTC	CASSLSRSGSGETQYF
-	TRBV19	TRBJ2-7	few	TGTGCCAGTAGTAAGACACAAGGAGGGAACGAGCAGTACTTC	CASSKTQGGNEQYF
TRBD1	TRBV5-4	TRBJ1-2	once	TGTGCCAGCAGCCCCGACAGGGGGAACTATGGCTACACCTTC	CASSPDRGNYGYTF
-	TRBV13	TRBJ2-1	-	TGTGCCAGCAGCCGGACCGGGACAAGATACAATGAGCAGTTCTTC	CASSRTGTRYNEQFF
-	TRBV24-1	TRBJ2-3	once	TGTGCCACCAGCGGGGGAGATACGCAGTATTTT	CATSGGDTQYF
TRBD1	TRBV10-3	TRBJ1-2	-	TGTGCCATCAGTGATAACAGGGGGCAAGGGTATGGCTACACCTTC	CAISDNRGQGYGYTF
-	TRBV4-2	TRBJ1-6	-	TGTGCCAGCAGCGCACGATCGTCGAGCCGAGGTGATTCACCCCTCCACTTT	CASSARSSSRGDSPLHF
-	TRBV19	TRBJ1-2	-	TGTGCCATCTCCCCCACAGGAGCCAACTATGGCTACACCTTC	CAISPTGANYGYTF
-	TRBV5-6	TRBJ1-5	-	TGTGCCAGCAGCCTGAACAGGGACGGGCAGCCCCAGCATTTT	CASSLNRDGQPQHF